This TCR beta chain emerged from a study of blood T cell repertoires in COVID-19. Germline V gene data show CDR1 as MNHEY and CDR2 as SVGEGT. The CDR3 runs to 12 residues. The J segment lost 7 bases and the V segment lost 5 bases, leaving 2 bases of the junction unmatched. Sequencing used immunoSEQ multiplex PCR; TCRdb keeps in-frame clones, though not all of them. The sample contains roughly 350,000 clones, 70% to 90% of which appear only once. The chain employs TRBV6-2 or TRBV6-3 and TRBJ1-2; the match to TRBD1 covers 9 bases. Input material: peripheral blood. The TCR was taken from a woman aged 45-65 years with active or convalescent COVID-19. For the CDR3, the DNA is TGTGCCAGCAGTCCGGACAGGGGTGGCTACACCTTC. It is translated as CASSPDRGGYTF.